Below are 20 T cell receptor beta chains sequenced from a single sample in a study of OX40 agonist ivuxolimab in advanced cancers. TCRdb's table, derived via immunoSEQ multiplex PCR, lists solely in-frame clones and lacks some. Here the sample spans about 64,000 clones, 75% to 90% being singletons. The sequencing here drew on CD4+ or CD8+ T cells sorted from blood, taken in a trial of the OX40 agonist ivuxolimab. The receptors derive from an adult with an advanced solid tumor such as melanoma, head and neck, liver or kidney cancer.

The chain carries TRBV7-3 and TRBJ1-1; D is perhaps TRBD1 (6 bases). Germline CDR1 SGHTA, CDR2 FQGTGA. CDR3 length: 14 amino acids. V gave up 6 bases and J gave up 3 bases, with 14 bases separating them. The CDR3 is CASRPGAGDTEAFF. The DNA for the CDR3 is TGTGCCAGCAGACCAGGGGCGGGGGACACTGAAGCTTTCTTT.

V is TRBV19 and J is TRBJ2-7; the D gene is possibly TRBD1 (6 bases). This CDR3 is built from 11 residues. Trimming left V 10 bases short and J 4 bases short, with 11 bases between. In germline, CDR1 is LNHDA, CDR2 SQIVND (reference sequence). As DNA, the CDR3 is TGTGCCACAGGGACAACATACGAGCAGTACTTC. It is translated as CATGTTYEQYF.

The chain recombines TRBV11-3 with TRBJ2-3; D may be TRBD1 (6 bases). The germline gives CDR1 SGHNT, CDR2 YENEEA. The CDR3 runs 15 residues. V gave up 8 bases and J gave up 4 bases, with 19 bases separating them. CDR3 nucleotide sequence: TGTGCCAGCGCAGGGGACCTTCCACCTGCAGATACGCAGTATTTT. Translation gives CASAGDLPPADTQYF.

The rearrangement uses TRBV5-4 and TRBJ2-3, with 7 nucleotides matching TRBD2. J lost 2 bases, V lost 4 bases, and 4 bases had no gene match. The CDR3 consists of 14 residues. From germline, CDR1 is SGHNT and CDR2 YYREEE (reference sequence). CDR3 nucleotides: TGTGCCAGCAGCGGCAGCGGGGTCACAGATACGCAGTATTTT. Encoded protein: CASSGSGVTDTQYF.

This clone has just a few counts. This CDR3 reads CASSIGRGYEQYF. The CDR3 coding sequence is TGTGCCAGCAGCATCGGACGGGGCTACGAGCAGTACTTC. This sequence joins TRBV5-5 and TRBJ2-7, with D perhaps TRBD2 (5 bases). This CDR3 has 13 residues. Trimming removed 4 bases from V and 3 bases from J, with 11 bases in between. Germline CDR1 SGHKS, CDR2 YYEKEE (reference sequence).

The chain is built from TRBV6-6 and TRBJ1-5; TRBD1 agrees at 8 bases. Germline V gives CDR1 MNHNY, CDR2 SVGAGI (reference sequence). The CDR3 has 13 residues. Trimming at V came to 4 bases and at J to 7 bases, leaving 3 bases not matched to a gene. CDR3 region: CASSLQGGQPQHF. The DNA of the CDR3 is TGTGCCAGCAGTTTACAGGGGGGGCAGCCCCAGCATTTT.

V is TRBV5-1 and J is TRBJ2-7, with unresolved D. Per germline, CDR1 SGHRS and CDR2 YFSETQ. V was shortened by 0 bases and J by 1 base, with 8 bases between the two germline ends. This CDR3 has 14 residues. In nucleotides, the CDR3 is TGCGCCAGCAGCTTGGGACCTACTTCCTACGAGCAGTACTTC. Protein product: CASSLGPTSYEQYF.

This clone came up once. The chain couples TRBV5-1 to TRBJ2-3; the match to TRBD2 covers 13 bases. The germline V gene has CDR1 SGHRS and CDR2 YFSETQ. The CDR3 is 16 amino acids. V shed 0 bases, J shed 5 bases, and the junction held 3 bases outside the gene matches. CDR3 protein: CASSLETSGGEDTQYF. DNA for the CDR3: TGCGCCAGCAGCTTGGAAACTAGCGGGGGGGAAGATACGCAGTATTTT.

This clone was observed a few times. The gene calls are TRBV5-4 and TRBJ2-1, with TRBD2 matching 9 bases. CDR1 and CDR2 from the germline V gene are SGHNT and YYREEE (reference sequence). There are 15 residues in the CDR3. The trim removed 6 bases at V and 5 bases at J, leaving 9 bases unmatched. CDR3 in DNA: TGTGCCAGCAAGGTACGGCGGGAGGGACACAATGAGCAGTTCTTC. Protein sequence: CASKVRREGHNEQFF.

The V and J genes are TRBV6-5 and TRBJ1-1; D remains unclear. This CDR3 comprises 13 residues. CDR1 and CDR2 from the germline V gene are MNHEY and SVGAGI. Trimming removed 0 bases from V and 7 bases from J, with 9 bases in between. CDR3 sequence: CASSYSNSDEAFF. CDR3 nucleotides: TGTGCCAGCAGTTACTCGAATTCAGATGAAGCTTTCTTT.

As for this clone: Because it lacks the conserved phenylalanine or tryptophan at the end, this CDR3 is likely a read error. This rearrangement joins TRBV5-1 to TRBJ2-4; 8 positions match TRBD1. V shed 2 bases and J 9 bases; nucleotides not matched to a gene: 7. The CDR3 is 14 amino acids. In germline, CDR1 is SGHRS, CDR2 YFSETQ. CDR3 DNA: TGCGCCAGCAGCTTACGTCAGGGGGCTAGCATTCAGTACCTC. Translated: CASSLRQGASIQYL.

The rearrangement joins TRBV7-2 to TRBJ2-6; D might be TRBD1 (5 bases). CDR1 and CDR2 from the germline V gene are SGHTA and FQGNSA. This CDR3 contains 15 residues. V lost 0 bases, J lost 4 bases, and 7 bases lay in between. The CDR3 loop is CASSLAGVGANVLTF. In DNA form, the CDR3 reads TGTGCCAGCAGCTTAGCAGGGGTGGGGGCCAACGTCCTGACTTTC.

This chain uses TRBV28 with TRBJ1-3; the D is unclear. Trimming left V 6 bases short and J 5 bases short, with 8 bases between. Germline CDR1 MDHEN, CDR2 SYDVKM. The CDR3 consists of 12 residues. The CDR3 loop reads CASSKERNTIYF. For the CDR3, the DNA is TGTGCCAGCAGCAAAGAAAGAAACACCATATATTTT.

The rearrangement links TRBV6-1 to TRBJ2-2, with D maybe TRBD2 (6 bases). The V and J ends lost 4 bases and 5 bases respectively, with 14 bases between them. Germline values: CDR1 MNHNS, CDR2 SASEGT. The CDR3 totals 15 residues. DNA of the CDR3: TGTGCCAGCAGTGGAGTAGGACGGGGGACCGGGGAGCTGTTTTTT. Protein: CASSGVGRGTGELFF.

This chain joins TRBV28 and TRBJ2-7; D gene unclear. V lost 7 bases to trimming and J lost 3 bases, with 13 bases between them. This CDR3 has 13 residues. Germline CDR1 is MDHEN and CDR2 is SYDVKM. CDR3 coding DNA: TGTGCCAGCATATCGTCGGGTCTCTACGAGCAGTACTTC. Its protein is CASISSGLYEQYF. The full variable domain, its missing parts supplied by reference TRBV28 and TRBJ2-7, is DVKVTQSSRYLVKRTGEKVFLECVQDMDHENMFWYRQDPGLGLRLIYFSYDVKMKEKGDIPEGYSVSREKKERFSLILESASTNQTSMYLCASISSGLYEQYFGPGTRLTVT.

The sample holds a few counts of this clone. The chain joins TRBV29-1 to TRBJ1-2; D remains unclear. CDR1 SQVTM and CDR2 ANQGSEA come from the germline V gene. CDR3 length: 10 residues. Trimming removed 3 bases from V and 6 bases from J, with 5 bases in between. The CDR3 DNA is TGCAGCGTTGATACTGATGGCTACACCTTC. It specifies CSVDTDGYTF.

This clone was counted only a few times. This chain connects TRBV4-1 to TRBJ2-1, with 10 bases fitting TRBD2. The CDR3 loop spans 17 amino acids. V lost 1 base to trimming and J lost 4 bases; unmatched junction nucleotides: 7. CDR1 MGHRA and CDR2 YSYEKL come from the germline V gene. CDR3 sequence: CASSQGHLAGVYNEQFF. CDR3 DNA sequence: TGCGCCAGCAGCCAAGGTCATCTAGCGGGGGTATACAATGAGCAGTTCTTC.

The chain is built from TRBV9 and TRBJ1-5, with D unclear. The CDR3 sequence is 10 residues long. Trimming took 10 bases from V and 6 from J, leaving 8 bases between them. Germline V gene lookup returns CDR1 SGDLS and CDR2 YYNGEE. The CDR3 region is CALDGQPQHF. The DNA of the CDR3 is TGTGCCTTGGATGGTCAGCCCCAGCATTTT.

The chain couples TRBV6-5 to TRBJ2-3; perhaps TRBD1 as D (5 bases). The germline V gene encodes CDR1 MNHEY and CDR2 SVGAGI. The CDR3 runs to 15 residues. V was cut by 10 bases and J by 3 bases, with 20 bases left in between. CDR3 in amino acids: CATSPRQKQTDTQYF. DNA of the CDR3: TGTGCCACCTCACCGAGACAGAAGCAAACAGATACGCAGTATTTT.

The V and J genes are TRBV29-1 and TRBJ1-1; D is undetermined. The germline V gene has CDR1 SQVTM and CDR2 ANQGSEA. The CDR3 is 11 amino acids. The V end lost 7 bases, the J end lost 4 bases, and 10 bases lay between the germline ends. The CDR3 DNA follows: TGCAGCGGAGGGAGGACCACTGAAGCTTTCTTT. Translating it yields CSGGRTTEAFF.